Shown below are 3 T cell receptor beta chains from a single sample sequenced in a study of T cells in Graves' hyperthyroidism and ophthalmopathy. Amplification yielded TCR beta CDR3 regions, with RNA transcripts as the source. The HTBI primer set served for first-round RT-PCR of the TCR CDR3. TCRdb re-analysed the multiplex PCR reads in MiXCR, keeping a single row per CDR3 protein. This sample has a few hundred thousand distinct CDR3 sequences, with 15% to 18% found just once. What was sequenced was blood. The receptors were gathered from a woman aged 18-29 years with Graves' hyperthyroidism that later progressed to Graves' ophthalmopathy.

The genes are TRBV20-1 and TRBJ1-6; D unclear. Germline-derived CDR1 and CDR2 are DFQATT and SNEGSKA (reference sequence). The ends were cut back, 0 bases at V and 4 bases at J, with 4 bases in the middle. The CDR3 spans 13 residues. CDR3 in amino acids: CSARELYNSPLHF. In DNA form, the CDR3 reads TGCAGTGCTAGAGAACTGTATAATTCACCCCTCCACTTT.

In this sample, this clonotype turned up a few times. The V call is TRBV19, the J call TRBJ2-7, with D hard to call. V lost 6 bases, J lost 0 bases, and 12 bases lay in between. CDR3 length: 14 amino acids. Germline CDR1 reads LNHDA; CDR2 reads SQIVND (reference sequence). CDR3 protein: CASRTTASSYEQYF. The DNA for the CDR3 is TGTGCCAGTAGGACGACGGCGAGCTCCTACGAGCAGTACTTC.

This chain joins TRBV4-3 and TRBJ2-1; 9 bases agree with TRBD2. Trimming took 1 base from V and 2 from J; bases not matched to a gene: 3. The CDR3 has 16 residues. Germline V gene sequence: CDR1 LGHNA, CDR2 YSLEER. The DNA of the CDR3 is TGCGCCAGCAGCCAAGTCGCTAGCGGGACCTACAATGAGCAGTTCTTC. Translating gives CASSQVASGTYNEQFF.